This T cell receptor beta chain was sequenced for a study of blood T cell repertoires in COVID-19. The protocol was immunoSEQ multiplex PCR, while the TCRdb copy is restricted to in-frame clones and leaves out a portion. The table has about 270,000 clones, roughly nine tenths seen once. Assignment of participants to cohorts was predicated upon participant-reported clinical history. V lost 10 bases and J 0 bases, leaving 16 bases between the germline ends. The CDR3 length is 15 residues. Germline V gene lookup returns CDR1 ENHRY and CDR2 SYGVKD. Sequenced sample: PBMCs or T cells enriched from blood (not recorded which). The V gene is TRBV10-3, the J gene TRBJ2-1, with D unresolved. The TCR sequence derives from a woman aged 18 to 35 who had recovered from COVID-19. The CDR3 DNA is TGTGCCACCCTGCTCGCGGCCAGCTCCTACAATGAGCAGTTCTTC. Its protein is CATLLAASSYNEQFF.